This T cell receptor (beta chain) was captured by sequencing in a study of shared clonotypes between healthy human individuals. Study-level information: A donor's plate count was three for CD4 naive and three for CD4 memory; CD8 naive had two and CD8 memory one. Study-wide results and caveats: Between several donors, naive CD4 clonotypes were shared at a level of about 5%.

As to this clone: Its antigen is undetermined.

The authors divided CD4+ cells into CD45RA+ naive and CD45RA-negative memory subsets. The V gene's germline CDR1 is MNHNS and CDR2 SASEGT. V shed 1 base and J shed 7 bases, with 20 bases lying between them. This CDR3 spans 17 amino acids. Sequenced by immunoSEQ multiplex PCR; TCRdb stores in-frame clones only, minus some. The table shows approximately 2,000,000 clones, with under 95% occurring only once. Source material: naive CD4+ T cells from PBMCs. The sample's subset: CD45RA+ positively selected. V usage is TRBV6-1 and J usage is TRBJ2-4; the D gene is possibly TRBD2 (6 bases). The clonotype comes from a man younger than 35 in good health. Some clones in this sample may be carry-over from other donors' samples. Written as DNA, the CDR3 is TGTGCCAGCAGTGAAGTACATTTGGGACTCTTAGGGAACATTCAGTACTTC. Its protein product is CASSEVHLGLLGNIQYF.